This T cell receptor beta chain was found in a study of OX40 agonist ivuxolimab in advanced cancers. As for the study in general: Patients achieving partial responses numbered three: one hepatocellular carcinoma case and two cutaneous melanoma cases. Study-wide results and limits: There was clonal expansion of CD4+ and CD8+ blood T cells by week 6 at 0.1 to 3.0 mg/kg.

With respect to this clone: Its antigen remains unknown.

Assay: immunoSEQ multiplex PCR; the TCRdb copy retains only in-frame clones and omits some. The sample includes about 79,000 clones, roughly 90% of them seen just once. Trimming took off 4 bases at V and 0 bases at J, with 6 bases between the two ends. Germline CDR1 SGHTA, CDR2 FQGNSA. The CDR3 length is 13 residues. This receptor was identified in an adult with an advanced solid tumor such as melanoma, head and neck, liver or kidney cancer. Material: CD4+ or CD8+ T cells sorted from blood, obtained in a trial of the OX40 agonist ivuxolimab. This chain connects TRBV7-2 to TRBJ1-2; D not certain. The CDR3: CASSSRANYGYTF. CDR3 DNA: TGTGCCAGCAGCTCGAGAGCTAACTATGGCTACACCTTC.